This T cell receptor beta chain was recovered during a study of metastatic and nonmetastatic thyroid tumors (dated by TCRdb to about 2020). Study-wide context: Repertoires were compared across peripheral blood and tumor or nodule tissue samples from malignant and benign thyroid patients.

Results and caveats for the whole study, not just this receptor: In both blood and tumor samples, malignant tumors were reported to have significantly higher TCR beta diversity than benign nodules.

Before undergoing thyroid surgery, none of the patients had been given any kind of treatment. The study retrospectively analysed patient clinical samples collected from the early 2010s to the late 2010s using T-cell receptor beta sequencing. CDR1 and CDR2, looked up from the germline V gene (reference sequence), are LNHNV and YYDKDF. V was cut back by 1 base and J by 4 bases, leaving a gap of 10 bases between them. From the cysteine up to the phenylalanine, the CDR3 has a length of 14 residues. Only CDR3 DNA remains: 42 bases, in frame from the first base. To prepare the library, PCR was applied. TCRdb lists the instrument as Illumina HiSeq 4000. High-throughput sequencing was used to profile the TCR beta-chain CDR3 region of each patient. Turning to the authors' computational methods: The researchers built a classifier to tell apart papillary thyroid cancer patients with distant metastasis, based on CDR3 differences among clinicopathological groups. Repertoire diversity was assessed with the Shannon index, and tumor-blood repertoire similarity with the Morisita-Horn index. The public sequencing data were trimmed at Q25 with fastp and processed into clonotypes with MiXCR by TCRdb, which kept only in-frame beta chains. The V and J calls come from TCRdb's annotation, not from the publication. The sample yields tens of thousands of clones; roughly a fifth were counted once. The top ten constitute 6.5% to 9.5% of the sample.

In its sample, this clone comes out as medium-sized (0.01 to 0.1%). The antigen this receptor binds is unknown. Per-base quality was not reported, and no clone a single base away is much larger than it. Sequenced: blood. This chain is built from TRBV15 and TRBJ2-5; no D segment can be confidently identified. The TCR originated in a female donor with papillary thyroid cancer or a benign thyroid nodule (not recorded which). Some clones in this sample may be carry-over from other donors' samples. The DNA reads as follows: TGTGCCACCAGCAGAGGACTGGACCCAGAGACCCAGTACTTC. This codes for CATSRGLDPETQYF.